The 22 T cell receptor beta chains presented below share a single source sample, sequenced in a study of cytomegalovirus exposure and HLA in healthy donors. The assay was immunoSEQ multiplex PCR, and TCRdb's table has in-frame clones only and misses some. The sample has some 70,000 clones, roughly 89% seen once. Sequenced input: PBMCs. The receptors here all came from a woman in her late teens or twenties in good health and CMV-seronegative.

The chain has TRBV29-1 and TRBJ1-1; D ambiguous. Trimming cost V 0 bases and J 6 bases, with 8 bases left between them. CDR1 and CDR2 from the germline V gene are SQVTM and ANQGSEA. This CDR3 region has 12 residues. CDR3 DNA: TGCAGCGTTGAAGACGGGGAGTCTGAAGCTTTCTTT. Amino acids: CSVEDGESEAFF.

The V gene is TRBV2, the J gene TRBJ1-1, with D tentatively TRBD1 (5 bases). The germline V and J ends were trimmed by 4 bases and 8 bases, with 17 bases remaining between them. From germline, CDR1 is SNHLY and CDR2 FYNNEI. The length of the CDR3 is 14 residues. The CDR3 DNA is TGTGCCAGCAGTGCGGAGGGGCCCTTCATGGAAGCTTTCTTT. Translating gives CASSAEGPFMEAFF.

The chain uses TRBV10-3 and TRBJ2-3, with 12 bases matching TRBD1. V dropped 7 bases and J dropped 5; count of bases not matched to a gene: 7. Germline values: CDR1 ENHRY, CDR2 SYGVKD. The CDR3 sequence is 15 residues long. For the CDR3, the DNA is TGTGCCATCACCCAGGGACAGGGGGCCATAGATACGCAGTATTTT. It specifies CAITQGQGAIDTQYF.

The rearrangement joins TRBV28 to TRBJ1-5; D not resolved. Germline CDR1 reads MDHEN; CDR2 reads SYDVKM. V was trimmed by 3 bases and J by 4 bases, leaving 7 bases between them. The CDR3 is 13 residues long. The CDR3 nucleotides read TGTGCCAGCAGTTTGTTTAATAATCAGCCCCAGCATTTT. Translation gives CASSLFNNQPQHF.

The chain couples TRBV5-4 to TRBJ2-7; D is uncertain. Germline values: CDR1 SGHNT, CDR2 YYREEE (reference sequence). V was shortened by 4 bases and J by 2 bases, with 19 bases between the two germline ends. This CDR3 region has 16 residues. CDR3 sequence reads: CASSRVSSSSTYEQYF. The CDR3 bases are TGTGCCAGCAGCCGAGTAAGTTCGAGTTCTACCTACGAGCAGTACTTC.

This clone was recorded only once. The J gene is TRBJ2-1, the V gene TRBV7-3; a weak D match, TRBD1 (6 bases). The CDR3 contains 12 residues. Per germline, CDR1 SGHTA and CDR2 FQGTGA. The V and J ends lost 4 bases and 10 bases respectively, with 11 bases between them. CDR3 DNA: TGTGCCAGCAGCTCCAGGGACACGGAGCAGTTCTTC. This sequence encodes CASSSRDTEQFF.

This clone was detected once. This rearrangement joins TRBV2 to TRBJ2-3; D is ambiguous. Trimming cost V 7 bases and J 1 base, with 15 bases left between them. Germline V gene data show CDR1 as SNHLY and CDR2 as FYNNEI. The CDR3 is 15 amino acids. CDR3 amino acids: CASKRLLLGTDTQYF. For the CDR3, the DNA is TGTGCCAGCAAGCGTTTACTCCTGGGCACAGATACGCAGTATTTT. Looking up the rest from reference TRBV2 and TRBJ2-3 gives the full variable domain: EPEVTQTPSHQVTQMGQEVILRCVPISNHLYFYWYRQILGQKVEFLVSFYNNEISEKSEIFDDQFSVERPDGSNFTLKIRSTKLEDSAMYFCASKRLLLGTDTQYFGPGTRLTVL.

The chain employs TRBV6-5 and TRBJ2-7; D ambiguous. The CDR3 runs 13 residues. Germline CDR1 reads MNHEY; CDR2 reads SVGAGI. The V end lost 5 bases, the J end lost 3 bases, and 11 bases lay between the germline ends. The CDR3 reads CASSMNLNYEQYF. The CDR3 DNA is TGTGCCAGCAGTATGAATCTAAACTACGAGCAGTACTTC.

This chain joins TRBV19 and TRBJ1-5, with TRBD1 identical over 7 bases. J lost 0 bases, V lost 6 bases, and 11 bases had no gene match. This CDR3 is built from 17 residues. Germline-derived CDR1 and CDR2 are LNHDA and SQIVND (reference sequence). The CDR3 loop reads CASSLGDSSYSNQPQHF. The DNA for the CDR3 is TGTGCCAGTAGCCTGGGGGACAGCTCCTATAGCAATCAGCCCCAGCATTTT. The entire variable domain, with the rest obtained from reference TRBV19 and TRBJ1-5, is as follows: DGGITQSPKYLFRKEGQNVTLSCEQNLNHDAMYWYRQDPGQGLRLIYYSQIVNDFQKGDIAEGYSVSREKKESFPLTVTSAQKNPTAFYLCASSLGDSSYSNQPQHFGDGTRLSIL.

This chain joins TRBV7-2 and TRBJ1-5; D gene ambiguous. Looked up from germline, CDR1 is SGHTA and CDR2 is FQGNSA. V lost 3 bases and J 0 bases, leaving 9 bases between the germline ends. This CDR3 spans 15 amino acids. CDR3 loop: CASSFLADSNQPQHF. In DNA form, the CDR3 reads TGTGCCAGCAGCTTTTTGGCAGATAGCAATCAGCCCCAGCATTTT.

The rearrangement joins TRBV5-5 to TRBJ2-5; TRBD1 matches at 10 bases. V shed 1 base and J 4 bases; nucleotides not matched to a gene: 4. Germline CDR1 reads SGHKS; CDR2 reads YYEKEE (reference sequence). This CDR3 is built from 15 residues. CDR3 sequence (DNA): TGTGCCAGCAGCTTGCCCTGGGACAGGGGAGAGACCCAGTACTTC. Protein product: CASSLPWDRGETQYF.

This chain links TRBV2 with TRBJ1-2; 7 bases align to TRBD1. The CDR3 spans 15 residues. V lost 8 bases to trimming and J lost 4 bases; unmatched junction nucleotides: 13. The germline gives CDR1 SNHLY, CDR2 FYNNEI. The CDR3 nucleotides are TGTGCCAGCGGATCGGGACAGTTGGCAGTCTATGGCTACACCTTC. Its translation: CASGSGQLAVYGYTF.

Only a few counts were recorded for this clone. The chain carries TRBV18 and TRBJ2-3; 8 bases agree with TRBD2. This CDR3 is built from 17 residues. Germline V gives CDR1 KGHSH, CDR2 LQKENI. V dropped 3 bases and J dropped 3; count of bases not matched to a gene: 11. CDR3 bases: TGTGCCAGCTCACCTGATAGACCGGGAGGGTCTACAGATACGCAGTATTTT. Translation gives CASSPDRPGGSTDTQYF.

Only one count was recorded for this clone. The V gene is TRBV29-1, the J gene TRBJ1-2; D not resolved. The CDR3 covers 14 residues. Germline CDR1 reads SQVTM; CDR2 reads ANQGSEA. Between the trimmed V and J ends, which lost 7 bases and 0 bases, there was a span of 15 bases. The CDR3 spells CSAEEARPNYGYTF. The DNA of the CDR3 is TGCAGCGCTGAGGAGGCTCGACCTAACTATGGCTACACCTTC.

V usage is TRBV9 and J usage is TRBJ2-3; 9 bases are shared with TRBD2. The CDR3 contains 16 residues. V shed 4 bases, J shed 0 bases, and the junction held 6 bases outside the gene matches. In germline, CDR1 is SGDLS, CDR2 YYNGEE. CDR3 loop: CASSLPSGTSTDTQYF. The CDR3 coding sequence is TGTGCCAGCAGCCTTCCTAGCGGGACAAGCACAGATACGCAGTATTTT.

V and J are TRBV29-1 and TRBJ2-3, with 10 bases matching TRBD1. V shed 6 bases and J 4 bases; nucleotides not matched to a gene: 4. The CDR3 sequence is 13 residues long. Germline V gives CDR1 SQVTM, CDR2 ANQGSEA. The CDR3 sequence: CSVGQGVADTQYF. As DNA, the CDR3 is TGCAGCGTCGGACAGGGGGTGGCAGATACGCAGTATTTT.

The gene calls are TRBV18 and TRBJ1-3; D is possibly TRBD1 (6 bases). Germline CDR1 KGHSH, CDR2 LQKENI. Trimming took off 1 base at V and 0 bases at J, with 19 bases between the two ends. This CDR3 has 19 amino acids. This CDR3 reads CASSPLPISGHNSGNTIYF. Written as DNA, the CDR3 is TGTGCCAGCTCACCACTCCCCATATCGGGACACAACTCTGGAAACACCATATATTTT.

This sequence joins TRBV29-1 and TRBJ1-5; TRBD1 aligns across 8 bases. The CDR3 covers 13 residues. Germline trimming cut 6 bases from V and 0 bases from J; bases unmatched to any gene: 1. Germline assignment: CDR1 SQVTM and CDR2 ANQGSEA. CDR3 sequence: CSVGTGSNQPQHF. The CDR3 region has the DNA TGCAGCGTCGGGACAGGTAGCAATCAGCCCCAGCATTTT.

This sequence joins TRBV7-9 and TRBJ2-2, with D possibly matching TRBD1 (6 bases). The length of the CDR3 is 15 residues. Between the trimmed V and J ends, which lost 5 bases and 4 bases, there was a span of 14 bases. The germline V gene encodes CDR1 SEHNR and CDR2 FQNEAQ (reference sequence). In DNA form, the CDR3 reads TGTGCCAGCAGCGTTTTACAGGGAAGCACCGGGGAGCTGTTTTTT. This gives the protein CASSVLQGSTGELFF.

Turning to this clone: Germline is not matched at one junction end, which may reflect a read error. V usage is TRBV5-1 and J usage is TRBJ2-7; D may be TRBD1 (5 bases). The CDR3 covers 14 residues. From germline, CDR1 is SGHRS and CDR2 YFSETQ. In nucleotides, the CDR3 is TGCGCCAGCAGATTGGTTGGACACTCCTACGAGCAGTACTTC. Translated, it gives CASRLVGHSYEQYF.

This clone was seen a single time. The rearrangement joins TRBV6-1 to TRBJ2-5, with 8 bases lining up with TRBD1. This CDR3 is built from 14 residues. The V segment lost 6 bases and the J segment 2 bases; nucleotides outside the gene matches: 5. CDR1 and CDR2 from the germline V gene are MNHNS and SASEGT. The CDR3 is CASRVQGVQETQYF. In DNA form, the CDR3 reads TGTGCCAGCAGGGTACAGGGGGTACAAGAGACCCAGTACTTC.

The V call is TRBV5-6, the J call TRBJ2-1; D is perhaps TRBD2 (7 bases). This CDR3 is built from 12 residues. Germline CDR1 and CDR2: SGHDT and YYEEEE. V dropped 4 bases and J dropped 9 bases, with 11 bases sitting between them. The CDR3 bases are TGTGCCAGCAGCCGGGGGGCAGCTGAGCAGTTCTTC. It specifies CASSRGAAEQFF. The full variable domain, with the rest looked up from reference TRBV5-6 and TRBJ2-1, is DAGVTQSPTHLIKTRGQQVTLRCSPKSGHDTVSWYQQALGQGPQFIFQYYEEEERQRGNFPDRFSGHQFPNYSSELNVNALLLGDSALYLCASSRGAAEQFFGPGTRLTVL.